Presented here are 31 T cell receptor beta chains from one specimen sequenced in a study of shared clonotypes between healthy human individuals. Only in-frame clones appear in the TCRdb table, and some are missing; sequencing was by immunoSEQ multiplex PCR. The data show hundreds of thousands of clones, 55% to 85% seen once. What was sequenced was memory CD4+ T cells sorted from blood. Subset of the sample: CD45RA-negative fraction. The receptors here all came from a woman younger than 45 in good health.

This clone was seen more than once but under ten times. This chain uses TRBV30 with TRBJ2-7; possible D gene TRBD1, 5 bases. This CDR3 contains 12 residues. The V and J ends lost 4 bases and 6 bases respectively, with 13 bases between them. Germline loops: CDR1 GTSNPN, CDR2 SVGIG (reference sequence). The CDR3 DNA follows: TGTGCCTGGAACCCTCAGGGCCGCGAGCAGTACTTC. Protein sequence: CAWNPQGREQYF.

A few counts support this clone. The rearrangement links TRBV27 to TRBJ1-1, with D possibly TRBD1 on 5 matching bases. This CDR3 has 15 amino acids. Trimming left V 2 bases short and J 0 bases short, with 10 bases between. Germline V gives CDR1 MNHEY, CDR2 SMNVEV (reference sequence). The CDR3 spells CASSLKRGMNTEAFF. CDR3 DNA: TGTGCCAGCAGTTTAAAGAGGGGAATGAACACTGAAGCTTTCTTT.

V usage is TRBV4-1 and J usage is TRBJ1-1; no clear D gene. Deletions cut 4 bases from V and 2 bases from J, with 5 bases between. The CDR3 covers 12 residues. Per the germline V gene, CDR1 is MGHRA and CDR2 is YSYEKL. The CDR3 is CASSPQNTEAFF. The CDR3 DNA reads as TGCGCCAGCAGCCCACAAAACACTGAAGCTTTCTTT.

The chain joins TRBV28 to TRBJ1-5; D unresolved. The CDR3 covers 13 residues. Deletions cut 0 bases from V and 7 bases from J, with 7 bases between. CDR1 and CDR2 from the germline V gene are MDHEN and SYDVKM. CDR3 residues: CASSLWSGQPQHF. The DNA for the CDR3 is TGTGCCAGCAGTTTATGGAGTGGACAGCCCCAGCATTTT.

The chain has TRBV4-1 and TRBJ1-5, with TRBD1 as a possible D gene (6 bases). The CDR3 runs to 13 residues. V dropped 4 bases and J dropped 10 bases, with 14 bases sitting between them. Germline loops: CDR1 MGHRA, CDR2 YSYEKL. In DNA form, the CDR3 reads TGCGCCAGCAGCCGCACGAGGACAGAACCCCAGCATTTT. This codes for CASSRTRTEPQHF.

This clone has ten or more counts. The chain joins TRBV20-1 to TRBJ1-4; D gene ambiguous. This CDR3 has 11 residues. The germline V gene encodes CDR1 DFQATT and CDR2 SNEGSKA (reference sequence). The CDR3: CSGWNNEKLFF. For the CDR3, the DNA is TGCAGCGGGTGGAATAATGAAAAACTGTTTTTT.

J is TRBJ1-6 and V is TRBV4-2; D gene unclear. Trimming took off 3 bases at V and 10 bases at J, with 19 bases between the two ends. Germline loops: CDR1 LGHNA, CDR2 YNFKEQ. This CDR3 comprises 16 residues. CDR3 residues: CASSQVNTAGLSPLHF. CDR3 bases: TGTGCCAGCAGCCAGGTGAACACGGCCGGCCTCTCACCCCTCCACTTT.

The rearrangement links TRBV27 to TRBJ1-6; perhaps TRBD1 as D (6 bases). There are 14 residues in the CDR3. Germline V lookup: CDR1 MNHEY, CDR2 SMNVEV (reference sequence). Trimming shortened V by 7 bases and J by 4 bases, and 11 bases separated the two germline ends. DNA of the CDR3: TGTGCCAGCACACCGACAGGTTATAATTCACCCCTCCACTTT. Its translation is CASTPTGYNSPLHF.

The V call is TRBV2, the J call TRBJ2-7; 8 positions match TRBD1. Germline lookup yields CDR1 SNHLY and CDR2 FYNNEI. The CDR3 is 13 amino acids. Unmatched junction bases numbered 5, after V lost 5 bases and J lost 5 bases. In DNA form, the CDR3 reads TGTGCCAGCAGTTCGGACAGGGAAAACGAGCAGTACTTC. It specifies CASSSDRENEQYF.

The chain links TRBV7-6 to TRBJ1-1; 11 nucleotides align to TRBD1. J lost 7 bases, V lost 5 bases, and 15 bases had no gene match. Germline V gene lookup returns CDR1 SGHVS and CDR2 FNYEAQ. The CDR3 totals 17 residues. Written as DNA, the CDR3 is TGTGCCAGCAGCCCCAGCCCGGGACAGGGGGTTAAGGGTGAAGCTTTCTTT. Protein sequence: CASSPSPGQGVKGEAFF. Drawing the rest from reference TRBV7-6 and TRBJ1-1, the complete variable domain is GAGVSQSPRYKVTKRGQDVALRCDPISGHVSLYWYRQALGQGPEFLTYFNYEAQQDKSGLPNDRFSAERPEGSISTLTIQRTEQRDSAMYRCASSPSPGQGVKGEAFFGQGTRLTVV.

This clone was seen a few times. Other DNA variants within this sample encode the same CDR3. The chain employs TRBV4-2 and TRBJ1-1; TRBD1 is a possible D gene (6 bases). Germline V gene lookup returns CDR1 LGHNA and CDR2 YNFKEQ. V lost 0 bases and J lost 0, with 11 bases in between. The CDR3 totals 16 residues. The CDR3 DNA reads TGTGCCAGCAGCCAAGACGGCAGGGGACTGAACACTGAAGCTTTCTTT. As protein: CASSQDGRGLNTEAFF.

The chain employs TRBV7-9 and TRBJ2-7; D may be TRBD1 (5 bases). The CDR3 has 16 residues. In germline, CDR1 is SEHNR, CDR2 FQNEAQ (reference sequence). Trimming took off 5 bases at V and 1 base at J, with 18 bases between the two ends. The CDR3 region is CASSLRGTRTSYEQYF. CDR3 DNA sequence: TGTGCCAGCAGCCTAAGGGGAACGAGAACGTCCTACGAGCAGTACTTC.

CDR3 in DNA: TGTGCCAGTTTACAAGGGGCATGGAATGGCTACACCTTC. Protein sequence: CASLQGAWNGYTF. This chain links TRBV28 with TRBJ1-2, with D possibly TRBD1 on 5 matching bases. V lost 9 bases and J lost 6, with 17 bases in between. The germline V gene encodes CDR1 MDHEN and CDR2 SYDVKM. The CDR3 runs to 13 residues.

The chain uses TRBV27 and TRBJ2-1, with 10 bases matching TRBD2. Germline CDR1 reads MNHEY; CDR2 reads SMNVEV (reference sequence). Unmatched junction bases numbered 14, after V lost 5 bases and J lost 10 bases. The CDR3 totals 16 residues. In DNA, the CDR3 is TGTGCCAGCAGTGCCCCCGCCAGCGGGGGGGGTAAGGAGCAGTTCTTC. It yields the protein CASSAPASGGGKEQFF.

The chain employs TRBV11-3 and TRBJ2-1; 14 bases are a match to TRBD2. Germline trimming cut 1 base from V and 9 bases from J; bases unmatched to any gene: 5. The CDR3 spans 16 residues. Germline loops: CDR1 SGHNT, CDR2 YENEEA. CDR3 sequence: CASSLGGLAGETEQFF. In nucleotides, the CDR3 is TGTGCCAGCAGCTTAGGGGGACTAGCGGGAGAAACTGAGCAGTTCTTC.

This sequence joins TRBV5-1 and TRBJ2-7, with 11 positions matching TRBD1. The CDR3 covers 15 residues. V dropped 3 bases and J dropped 4; count of bases not matched to a gene: 6. Germline V gene data show CDR1 as SGHRS and CDR2 as YFSETQ. The CDR3 reads CASSYGTGGMYEQYF. The CDR3 coding sequence is TGCGCCAGCAGCTACGGGACAGGGGGGATGTACGAGCAGTACTTC.

The V and J genes are TRBV28 and TRBJ2-6, with a possible D match to TRBD1 (5 bases). The germline V gene has CDR1 MDHEN and CDR2 SYDVKM. Between the trimmed V and J ends, which lost 9 bases and 0 bases, there was a span of 15 bases. The CDR3 totals 16 residues. DNA of the CDR3: TGTGCCAGTTACATGGGGCCCAGCTCTGGGGCCAACGTCCTGACTTTC. It yields the protein CASYMGPSSGANVLTF.

The rearrangement joins TRBV28 to TRBJ2-1, with 11 bases fitting TRBD2. Germline V gene sequence: CDR1 MDHEN, CDR2 SYDVKM. The CDR3 sequence is 15 residues long. V was pared by 6 bases and J by 7 bases, with 8 bases of the junction left unmatched. As DNA, the CDR3 is TGTGCCAGCAGCTGGGGGGCTAGCGGGAGGAATGAGCAGTTCTTC. It is translated as CASSWGASGRNEQFF.

As DNA, the CDR3 is TGTGCCAGCAGGTCAGGGGACGGGTACACCGGGGAGCTGTTTTTT. It specifies CASRSGDGYTGELFF. J is TRBJ2-2 and V is TRBV28; D may be TRBD1 (6 bases). The CDR3 totals 15 residues. The V end was cut by 6 bases, the J end by 3 bases, with 14 bases between. Per the germline V gene, CDR1 is MDHEN and CDR2 is SYDVKM. The complete variable domain, with remaining parts taken from reference TRBV28 and TRBJ2-2, reads DVKVTQSSRYLVKRTGEKVFLECVQDMDHENMFWYRQDPGLGLRLIYFSYDVKMKEKGDIPEGYSVSREKKERFSLILESASTNQTSMYLCASRSGDGYTGELFFGEGSRLTVL.

The chain links TRBV2 to TRBJ2-7, with D hard to call. V lost 7 bases and J lost 0, with 13 bases in between. Germline CDR1 and CDR2: SNHLY and FYNNEI. The length of the CDR3 is 14 residues. CDR3 bases: TGTGCCAGCAAAGGAGAATGGAGCTCCTACGAGCAGTACTTC. It yields the protein CASKGEWSSYEQYF.

Details on this clone: A much larger clonotype is one base distant, so this may be a read error. The chain joins TRBV6-5 to TRBJ1-1; no clear D. V lost 6 bases and J lost 0, with 5 bases in between. Germline V gene lookup returns CDR1 MNHEY and CDR2 SVGAGI. This CDR3 comprises 12 residues. CDR3: CASSKVNTEAFF. CDR3 bases: TGTGCCAGCAGCAAAGTGAACACTGAAGCTTTCTTT.

The rearrangement joins TRBV2 to TRBJ2-2; D uncertain. This CDR3 comprises 14 residues. V lost 3 bases to trimming and J lost 7 bases, with 12 bases between them. Germline V lookup: CDR1 SNHLY, CDR2 FYNNEI. The CDR3 sequence is CASSELRVNGELFF. The CDR3 bases are TGTGCCAGCAGTGAGCTCAGAGTGAACGGGGAGCTGTTTTTT.

In its sample, this clone was seen a few times. The rearrangement uses TRBV6-6 and TRBJ2-5, with 7 bases that match TRBD2. V lost 7 bases and J lost 5; bases outside the gene matches: 16. Germline values: CDR1 MNHNY, CDR2 SVGAGI (reference sequence). This CDR3 comprises 16 residues. CDR3 bases: TGTGCCAGCAATCCAACGGTAGGGGAGGGCGCCGAGACCCAGTACTTC. Its translation: CASNPTVGEGAETQYF.

This clone was seen many times. This rearrangement joins TRBV5-1 to TRBJ1-4; D gene ambiguous. The CDR3 is 17 residues long. V was shortened by 4 bases and J by 2 bases, with 18 bases between the two germline ends. Germline CDR1 and CDR2: SGHRS and YFSETQ. In nucleotides, the CDR3 is TGCGCCAGCAGCGAGATAGTTACTTCACCGACTAATGAAAAACTGTTTTTT. Protein: CASSEIVTSPTNEKLFF.

The chain combines TRBV6-1 with TRBJ2-7; D is possibly TRBD1 (6 bases). From germline, CDR1 is MNHNS and CDR2 SASEGT. V was clipped by 4 bases and J by 5 bases, with 18 bases between them. The CDR3 extends over 15 amino acids. The CDR3 sequence is CASSVISGDIDEQYF. DNA for the CDR3: TGTGCCAGCAGTGTGATCTCAGGGGATATTGACGAGCAGTACTTC.

V gene TRBV11-2 combines with J gene TRBJ2-7; 10 nucleotides align to TRBD1. Germline V gives CDR1 SGHAT, CDR2 FQNNGV. Unmatched junction bases numbered 9, after V lost 4 bases and J lost 6 bases. This CDR3 has 15 amino acids. CDR3 coding DNA: TGTGCCAGCAGCTCCACCCCAGACAGGGGGCGCGAGCAGTACTTC. Protein: CASSSTPDRGREQYF.

This clone was counted between two and nine times. The V gene is TRBV7-3, the J gene TRBJ2-7; no definite D call. CDR1 is SGHTA, CDR2 FQGTGA, per germline. CDR3 size: 14 residues. V dropped 2 bases and J dropped 5 bases, with 13 bases sitting between them. Here the CDR3 reads CASSLPGVGDEQYF. CDR3 DNA: TGTGCCAGCAGCTTACCTGGAGTTGGCGACGAGCAGTACTTC. Variable domain in full (rest from reference TRBV7-3 and TRBJ2-7): GAGVSQTPSNKVTEKGKYVELRCDPISGHTALYWYRQSLGQGPEFLIYFQGTGAADDSGLPNDRFFAVRPEGSVSTLKIQRTERGDSAVYLCASSLPGVGDEQYFGPGTRLTVT.

About this clone: This clone may be a read error of a much larger clone one base away. Other DNA sequences in this specimen translate into the identical CDR3. This sequence joins TRBV20-1 and TRBJ2-5; no clear D. TRBJ2-7 explains the end of the DNA better; the J call may be wrong. Looked up from germline, CDR1 is DFQATT and CDR2 is SNEGSKA (reference sequence). CDR3 length equals 11 residues. The CDR3 sequence is CSASASYEQYF. The CDR3 nucleotides read TGCAGTGCTAGTGCCTCCTACGAGCAGTACTTC.

This clone has just one count. The gene calls are TRBV10-3 and TRBJ2-7; no definite D call. CDR1 ENHRY and CDR2 SYGVKD come from the germline V gene. V was shortened by 8 bases and J by 1 base, with 12 bases between the two germline ends. This CDR3 spans 13 amino acids. The CDR3 DNA sequence: TGTGCCATCGGTTGGGCCGGGTCCTACGAGCAGTACTTC. Amino acid sequence: CAIGWAGSYEQYF.

This clone came up a few times. The chain couples TRBV27 to TRBJ1-5, with D possibly matching TRBD1 (6 bases). V was trimmed by 5 bases and J by 2 bases, leaving 19 bases between them. CDR1 and CDR2 (germline): MNHEY, SMNVEV (reference sequence). CDR3 length: 17 amino acids. CDR3 amino acids: CASSLRPTGFGNQPQHF. CDR3 DNA sequence: TGTGCCAGCAGTCTAAGACCGACAGGTTTCGGCAATCAGCCCCAGCATTTT.

This rearrangement joins TRBV19 to TRBJ1-5, with TRBD1 matching 10 bases. This CDR3 has 14 residues. The J segment lost 6 bases and the V segment lost 6 bases, leaving 5 bases of the junction unmatched. Germline CDR1 is LNHDA and CDR2 is SQIVND (reference sequence). In DNA, the CDR3 is TGTGCCAGTAGCACGACAGGGGGCCGTCAGCCCCAGCATTTT. Amino acids: CASSTTGGRQPQHF. The full variable domain, with the rest looked up from reference TRBV19 and TRBJ1-5, is DGGITQSPKYLFRKEGQNVTLSCEQNLNHDAMYWYRQDPGQGLRLIYYSQIVNDFQKGDIAEGYSVSREKKESFPLTVTSAQKNPTAFYLCASSTTGGRQPQHFGDGTRLSIL.